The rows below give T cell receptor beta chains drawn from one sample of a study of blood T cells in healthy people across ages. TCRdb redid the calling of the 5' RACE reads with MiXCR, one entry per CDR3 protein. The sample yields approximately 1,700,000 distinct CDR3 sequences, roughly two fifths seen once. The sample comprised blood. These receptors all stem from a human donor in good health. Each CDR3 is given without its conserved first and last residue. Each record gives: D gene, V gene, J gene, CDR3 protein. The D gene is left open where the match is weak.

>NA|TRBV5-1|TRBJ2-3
ASRLAVTDTQY
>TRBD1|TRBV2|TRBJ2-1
ASRDRGPGNEQF
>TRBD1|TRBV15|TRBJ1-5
ATSRLGQGGQGPQH
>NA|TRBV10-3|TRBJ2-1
AISQPGLSSSYNEQF
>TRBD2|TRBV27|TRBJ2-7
ASRTSLYPYEQY
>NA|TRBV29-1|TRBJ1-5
SVSTGLYSNQPQH
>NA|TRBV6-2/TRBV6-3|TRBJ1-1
AVNVATNTEAF
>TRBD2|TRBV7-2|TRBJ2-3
ASRFQSGGTTDTQY
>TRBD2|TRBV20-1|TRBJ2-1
SAPHGTSGATLSPNEQF
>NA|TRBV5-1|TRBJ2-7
ASSERGQNYEQY
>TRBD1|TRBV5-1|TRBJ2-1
ASSLGTGGIDEQF
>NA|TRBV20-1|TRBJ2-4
SARGDGGKNIQY
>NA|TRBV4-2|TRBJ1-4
ASSQEGGATNEKLF
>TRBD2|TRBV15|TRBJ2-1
ATSRGGGSSYNEQF
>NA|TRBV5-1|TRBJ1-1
ASSDQTATEAF
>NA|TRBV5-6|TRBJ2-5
ASSKLAASAPQETQY
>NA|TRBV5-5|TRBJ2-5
ASSLLRNVGETQY
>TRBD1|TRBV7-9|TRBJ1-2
ASSLGTVASENYGYT
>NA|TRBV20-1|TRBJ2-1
SALAAHNEQF
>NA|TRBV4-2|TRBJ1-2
ASSPEDDRPNYGYT
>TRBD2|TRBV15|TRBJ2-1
ATSPGTSGGTRSYNEQF
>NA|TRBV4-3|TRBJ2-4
ASSQESSNIQY
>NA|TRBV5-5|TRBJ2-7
ASSFGQPTPYEQY
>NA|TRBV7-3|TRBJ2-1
ASSLGASLYNEQF
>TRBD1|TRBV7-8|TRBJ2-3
ASTPTHEGADTDTQY
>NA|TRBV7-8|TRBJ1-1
ASSLVRGTTEAF
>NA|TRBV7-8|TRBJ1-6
ASSMNSPLH
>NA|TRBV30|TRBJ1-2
ASQPPHSGGYT
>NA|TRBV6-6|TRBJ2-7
ASRQGLGPYEQY
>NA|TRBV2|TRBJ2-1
ASRWVWLLGENNEQF
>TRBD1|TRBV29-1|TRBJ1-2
SVATGGAGGYT
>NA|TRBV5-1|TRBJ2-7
ASSLVALTYEQY
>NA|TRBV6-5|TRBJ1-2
ASSLTGYSGYT
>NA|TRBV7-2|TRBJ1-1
ASSLRREWEAF
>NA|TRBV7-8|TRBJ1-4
ASSRGAYNEKLF
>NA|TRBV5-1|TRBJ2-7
ASSLEQNYEQY